These T cell receptor beta chains were read from a single sample in a study of shared clonotypes between healthy human individuals. Assay used: immunoSEQ multiplex PCR; TCRdb lists only in-frame clones, some missing. The profile shows about 2 million clones, just under 95% of them singletons. Sequencing was carried out using naive CD8+ T cells sorted from blood. All receptors derive from a man aged 18 to 29 in good health. Each CDR3 is given with its conserved first and last residue. The D gene is left open where the match is weak. Size is stated for part of the rows, as once, few or many counts, or as a class when the clone is expanded.

size	V	D	J	DNA	CDR3
-	TRBV27	-	TRBJ2-3	TGTGCCAGCAGTTTAATAGACAGCACAGATACGCAGTATTTT	CASSLIDSTDTQYF
once	TRBV5-1	-	TRBJ2-5	TGCGCCAGCAGCTTGGTCGGCGGCGGGTACCAAGAGACCCAGTACTTC	CASSLVGGGYQETQYF
-	TRBV7-2	-	TRBJ2-5	TGTGCCAGCAGCTTAGTCGCTGGCCTCCTGGAGACCCAGTACTTC	CASSLVAGLLETQYF
-	TRBV27	TRBD2	TRBJ2-5	TGTGCCAGCAGTCCCTTTGGGGGAGGGGAGACCCAGTACTTC	CASSPFGGGETQYF
-	TRBV7-9	TRBD2	TRBJ2-5	TGTGCCAGCAGCCCTCCACGACGGGGGGGCATCTCTCAAGAGACCCAGTACTTC	CASSPPRRGGISQETQYF
-	TRBV5-1	-	TRBJ2-7	TGCGCCAGCAGCTTGGACAGCTGGACGGACGAGCAGTACTTC	CASSLDSWTDEQYF
-	TRBV5-1	TRBD1	TRBJ2-2	TGCGCCAGCAGCTGGACAGGGTTGGCCGGGGAGCTGTTTTTT	CASSWTGLAGELFF
once	TRBV9	TRBD1	TRBJ1-1	TGTGCCAGCAGCGTAGCCGGGACAGCAGTCGCTGAAGCTTTCTTT	CASSVAGTAVAEAFF
once	TRBV5-1	-	TRBJ2-7	TGCGCCAGCAGCGCGACAGGAGTACGCTACGAGCAGTACTTC	CASSATGVRYEQYF
-	TRBV5-6	-	TRBJ2-3	TGTGCCAGCAGCGGTGGCGTAGGCGCAGATACGCAGTATTTT	CASSGGVGADTQYF
-	TRBV6-5	-	TRBJ2-7	TGTGTCGTCTCGGGGCTCGGGTCCTACGAGCAGTACTTC	CVVSGLGSYEQYF
-	TRBV5-6	TRBD1	TRBJ1-6	TGTGCCAGCAGCTTGGGGACAGGGAGTTTGTCACCCCTCCACTTT	CASSLGTGSLSPLHF
-	TRBV27	TRBD1	TRBJ1-5	TGTGCCAGCAGTTCCGGGACAGGGAACCAGCCCCAGCATTTT	CASSSGTGNQPQHF
-	TRBV27	-	TRBJ2-1	TGTGCCAGCAGCCTCGACACCTACAATGAGCAGTTCTTC	CASSLDTYNEQFF
once	TRBV7-9	TRBD1	TRBJ1-5	TGTGCCAGCAGCTCCAATGACAGGGATAGCAATCAGCCCCAGCATTTT	CASSSNDRDSNQPQHF
-	TRBV14	-	TRBJ1-5	TGTGCCAGCAGCCATCCCGCAGGGGTGATCCAGCCCCAGCATTTT	CASSHPAGVIQPQHF
-	TRBV15	-	TRBJ1-1	TGTGCCACCAGCAGTCGCAGGGCGGACACTGAAGCTTTCTTT	CATSSRRADTEAFF
-	TRBV11-2	TRBD2	TRBJ2-1	TGTGCCAGCAGCGGATGGCAGTTCCAGCGGGGGGACTACAATGAGCAGTTCTTC	CASSGWQFQRGDYNEQFF
-	TRBV5-1	-	TRBJ2-7	TGCGCCAGCAGCTTGGCCAGATCCGGGTTCTACGAGCAGTACTTC	CASSLARSGFYEQYF
-	TRBV4-1	TRBD2	TRBJ2-2	TGCGCCAGCAGCCTCCTGCCGGGGAGGGCCGACGGGGAGCTGTTTTTT	CASSLLPGRADGELFF
-	TRBV7-9	TRBD2	TRBJ2-1	TGTGCCAGCAGCTTACGGGAGAGAACTAGCGCCTACCCCTACAATGAGCAGTTCTTC	CASSLRERTSAYPYNEQFF
-	TRBV5-6	TRBD1	TRBJ2-3	TGTGCCAGCAGCGAAACAGGGGGAGATACGCAGTATTTT	CASSETGGDTQYF
-	TRBV14	-	TRBJ1-5	TGTGCCAGCAGCCGACTGTATCAGCCCCAGCATTTT	CASSRLYQPQHF
-	TRBV6-5	-	TRBJ2-7	TGTGCCAGCACAGGGCTCGGCTACGAGCAGTACTTC	CASTGLGYEQYF
-	TRBV29-1	TRBD1	TRBJ2-4	TGCAGCGTCAAAGGACAGGGGGGGCTAGACATTCAGTACTTC	CSVKGQGGLDIQYF
-	TRBV7-9	-	TRBJ2-3	TGTGCCAGCAGCTATGGGGGCGTTGACACAGATACGCAGTATTTT	CASSYGGVDTDTQYF
-	TRBV9	TRBD1	TRBJ1-5	TGTGCCAGCAGCGTTGGGACAGGGAATCAGCCCCAGCATTTT	CASSVGTGNQPQHF
-	TRBV7-8	-	TRBJ1-2	TGTGCCAGCAGCTTAGGAGCTGATGGCTACACCTTC	CASSLGADGYTF
-	TRBV30	TRBD1	TRBJ2-7	TGTGCCTGGAGTGCCGGGACAGATCTCCTCTTC	CAWSAGTDLLF
-	TRBV27	TRBD2	TRBJ2-3	TGTGCCAGCGGGCTCATCGTTGAGCGGGGCGCAGATACGCAGTATTTT	CASGLIVERGADTQYF
-	TRBV2	-	TRBJ2-1	TGTGCCAGCAAGGGGGGCTACAATGAGCAGTTCTTC	CASKGGYNEQFF
once	TRBV2	-	TRBJ2-5	TGTGCCAGCAGTGAAGCCATAAGCCTGGGGAGGGAGACCCAGTACTTC	CASSEAISLGRETQYF
-	TRBV4-1	-	TRBJ1-2	TGCGCCAGCAGCCAGGGTTCCAGGGGTGACGGCTATGGCTACACCTTC	CASSQGSRGDGYGYTF